Listed here is a single T cell receptor (beta chain). The antigen is unknown. Trimming shortened V by 2 bases and J by 7 bases, and 15 bases separated the two germline ends. This CDR3 is 15 amino acids long. The germline V gene encodes CDR1 WSHSY and CDR2 SAAADI. This sample was taken from a study of OX40 agonist ivuxolimab in advanced cancers. Libraries were prepared by immunoSEQ multiplex PCR; TCRdb keeps only in-frame clonotypes and omits some of them. The repertoire has fewer than 95,000 clones, around 89% of them found once; the top ten carry less than 8%. Broader study findings: Compared with CD4+, CD8+ T cells on average had more expanded clones. Among the least clonally expanded were partial responders at 0.1-3.0 mg/kg.

The chain has TRBV10-2 and TRBJ2-1; either TRBD1 or TRBD2 may fit D (5 bases each). Here the sequenced sample was CD4+ or CD8+ T cells sorted from blood, taken in a trial of the OX40 agonist ivuxolimab. This sequence was found in an adult with an advanced solid tumor such as melanoma, head and neck, liver or kidney cancer. The CDR3 DNA follows: TGCGCCAGCAGTGAGCCCGGGACGCTCGTTAATGAGCAGTTCTTC. Its protein is CASSEPGTLVNEQFF.